This record concerns one T cell receptor beta chain sequence. Only a few counts were recorded for this clonotype. Its recognized antigen is unknown. Base qualities are not provided; no much larger clone lies one nucleotide away. TCR cDNA was synthesized by 5'RACE template switching, which introduced a universal primer site and unique molecular identifiers. Priming of cDNA synthesis was performed from both the TCR alpha and TCR beta constant segments. Two PCR steps were used to amplify libraries, with sample barcodes and sequencing adapters being added in the second step. Sequencing of libraries was done on Illumina HiSeq 2500 (2x100 bp) or NovaSeq (2x150 bp). The source study handled its data this way. MIGEC was used to demultiplex reads and collapse the reads into UMI consensus sequences, and MiXCR was used for V(D)J alignment. Vaccine-responding clonotypes were identified with edgeR using replicate PBMC samples, with FDR below 0.01 and a log2 fold change above 5 up to day 15 being required. Bulk clonotypes were assigned CD4 or CD8 identity according to which sequenced CD4 or CD8 repertoire held them at higher abundance. Using fastp at Q25 and MiXCR, TCRdb reprocessed the public reads and kept productive beta chains. Rows with a matching CDR3 protein are joined into one entry that keeps the most common DNA and genes. TCRdb's processing, not the authors', yielded these V and J calls. This sample holds approximately 110,000 distinct CDR3 sequences; roughly 6.7% were observed only once. 2% to 3% of the sample comes from the top ten.

The treatment or condition label, read with the paper, signifies: live attenuated yellow fever vaccine strain. PBMCs were isolated from peripheral blood using a standard Ficoll-Paque protocol. Dynabeads CD4 and CD8 positive selection kits were used to isolate the CD4 and CD8 T-cell fractions. RNA was extracted with TriZol from bulk PBMCs, CD4 and CD8 fractions, and dextramer-positive and dextramer-negative fractions. The data were obtained in a study of T cells after yellow fever vaccination (dated by TCRdb to between 2018 and 2020). About the full investigation: The SMART-Seq v4 Ultra Low Input RNA kit was used to prepare libraries from fractions with low cell numbers. Blood was drawn at multiple timepoints before and after primary and secondary immunization, with bulk PBMC replicates and cell subsets isolated. Two healthy male donors, one aged 18 to 29 and one aged 30 to 40 years, were included in the cohort. To follow T-cell clones before and after primary and booster YFV17D yellow fever vaccination, bulk TCR alpha and beta repertoires were sequenced over time. Beyond this particular receptor, the publication reports: After the booster, most clones that had expanded after primary vaccination were detected again (roughly 96% of CD4 and about 88% of CD8), suggesting broad maintenance of memory. Compared with the primary T-cell response, the secondary T-cell response was weaker but faster, peaking on day 5 rather than day 15. A small fraction of clonotypes showed up in both the CD4 and CD8 compartments, probably as a result of convergent recombination. The study included only two donors, which limits how far the findings can be generalized. FACS-sorted repertoires could contain abundant contaminating clonotypes from the bulk population, so computational filtering was required.

Cut back by 7 bases and 4 bases, the V and J ends lie 19 bases apart. From its cysteine to its phenylalanine, the CDR3 spans 15 amino acids. Only the CDR3 region is kept as DNA, spanning 45 bases read in frame from base 1. From a lookup of the germline V gene, CDR1 and CDR2 are SNHLY and FYNNEI. The chain uses TRBV2 and TRBJ1-2; TRBD1 is a possible D gene, resting on 6 matching bases. The TCR comes from a man aged 18-30 years who received the YFV17D yellow fever vaccine. The sample in question was CD4+ T cells sorted from PBMCs, obtained approximately 11 days after the first yellow fever vaccination. This receptor carries the CDR3 CASITDSLPIYGYTF. In nucleotides, the sequence is TGTGCCAGCATTACGGACAGCCTTCCAATCTATGGCTACACCTTC. Beyond the CDR3, the reference TRBV2 and TRBJ1-2 genes provide the residues; the full variable domain reads: EPEVTQTPSHQVTQMGQEVILRCVPISNHLYFYWYRQILGQKVEFLVSFYNNEISEKSEIFDDQFSVERPDGSNFTLKIRSTKLEDSAMYFCASITDSLPIYGYTFGSGTRLTVV.